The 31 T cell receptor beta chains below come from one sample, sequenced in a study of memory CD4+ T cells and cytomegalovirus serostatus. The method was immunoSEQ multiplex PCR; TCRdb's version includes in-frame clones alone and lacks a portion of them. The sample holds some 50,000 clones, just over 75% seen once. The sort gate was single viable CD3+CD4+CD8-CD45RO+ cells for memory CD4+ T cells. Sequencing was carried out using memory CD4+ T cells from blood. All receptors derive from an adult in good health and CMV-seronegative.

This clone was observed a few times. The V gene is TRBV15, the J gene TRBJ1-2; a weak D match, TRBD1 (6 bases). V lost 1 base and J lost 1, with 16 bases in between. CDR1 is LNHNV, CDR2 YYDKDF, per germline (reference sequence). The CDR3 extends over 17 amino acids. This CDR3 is CATSRGLAGTLNYGYTF. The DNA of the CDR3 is TGTGCCACCAGCAGAGGACTCGCCGGGACACTTAACTATGGCTACACCTTC.

CDR3 DNA sequence: TGTGCCAGCAGCACCCGGGACAGGGGTAACACTGAAGCTTTCTTT. It translates to CASSTRDRGNTEAFF. The rearrangement uses TRBV9 and TRBJ1-1; 10 nucleotides match TRBD1. Trimming took 4 bases from V and 2 from J; bases not matched to a gene: 5. Per germline, CDR1 SGDLS and CDR2 YYNGEE. The CDR3 has 15 residues.

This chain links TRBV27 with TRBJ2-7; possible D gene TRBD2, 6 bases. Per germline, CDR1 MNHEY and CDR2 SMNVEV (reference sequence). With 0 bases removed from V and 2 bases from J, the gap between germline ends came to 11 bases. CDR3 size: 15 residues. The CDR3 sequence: CASSLSVGGPYEQYF. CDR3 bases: TGTGCCAGCAGTTTATCGGTGGGAGGTCCCTACGAGCAGTACTTC.

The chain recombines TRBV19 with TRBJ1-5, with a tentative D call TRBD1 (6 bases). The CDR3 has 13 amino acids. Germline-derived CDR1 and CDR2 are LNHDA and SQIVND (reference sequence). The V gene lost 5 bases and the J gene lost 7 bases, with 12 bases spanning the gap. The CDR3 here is CASSLGAQQPQHF. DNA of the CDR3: TGTGCCAGTAGTTTGGGGGCTCAGCAGCCCCAGCATTTT.

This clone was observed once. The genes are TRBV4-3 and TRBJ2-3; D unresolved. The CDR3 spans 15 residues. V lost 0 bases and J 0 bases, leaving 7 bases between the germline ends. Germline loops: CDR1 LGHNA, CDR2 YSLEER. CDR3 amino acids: CASSQDFTSTDTQYF. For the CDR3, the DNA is TGCGCCAGCAGCCAAGATTTTACTAGCACAGATACGCAGTATTTT.

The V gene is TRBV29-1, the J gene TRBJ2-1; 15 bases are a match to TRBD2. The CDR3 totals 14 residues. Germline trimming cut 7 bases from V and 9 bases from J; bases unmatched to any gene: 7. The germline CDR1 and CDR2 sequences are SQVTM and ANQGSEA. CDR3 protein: CSDPGTSGRFEQFF. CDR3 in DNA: TGCAGCGACCCCGGGACTAGCGGGAGGTTTGAGCAGTTCTTC.

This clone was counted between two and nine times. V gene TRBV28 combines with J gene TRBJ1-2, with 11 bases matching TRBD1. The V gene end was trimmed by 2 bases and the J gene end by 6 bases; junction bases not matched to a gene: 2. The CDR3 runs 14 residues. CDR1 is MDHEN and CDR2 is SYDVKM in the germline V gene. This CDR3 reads CASSLTDRGHGYTF. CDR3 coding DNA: TGTGCCAGCAGTTTAACGGACAGGGGGCATGGCTACACCTTC.

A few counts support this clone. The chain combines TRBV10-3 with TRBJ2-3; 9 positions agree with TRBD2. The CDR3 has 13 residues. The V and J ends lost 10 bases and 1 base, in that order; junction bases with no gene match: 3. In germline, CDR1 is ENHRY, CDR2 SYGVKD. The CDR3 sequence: CATLAGGTDTQYF. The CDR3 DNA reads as TGTGCCACCTTAGCGGGAGGCACAGATACGCAGTATTTT.

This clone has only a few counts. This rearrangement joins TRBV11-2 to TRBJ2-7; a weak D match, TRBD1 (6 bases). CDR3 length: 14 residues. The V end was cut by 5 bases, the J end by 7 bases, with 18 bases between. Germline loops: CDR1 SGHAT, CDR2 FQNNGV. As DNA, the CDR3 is TGTGCCAGCAGCCCGAACACAGGGTTCGGGGAGCAGTACTTC. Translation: CASSPNTGFGEQYF.

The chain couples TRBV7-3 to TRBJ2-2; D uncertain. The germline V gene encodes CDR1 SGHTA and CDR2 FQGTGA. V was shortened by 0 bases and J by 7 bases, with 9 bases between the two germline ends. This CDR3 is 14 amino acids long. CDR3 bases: TGTGCCAGCAGCTTAACTTTAGGTCGCGGGGAGCTGTTTTTT. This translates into CASSLTLGRGELFF.

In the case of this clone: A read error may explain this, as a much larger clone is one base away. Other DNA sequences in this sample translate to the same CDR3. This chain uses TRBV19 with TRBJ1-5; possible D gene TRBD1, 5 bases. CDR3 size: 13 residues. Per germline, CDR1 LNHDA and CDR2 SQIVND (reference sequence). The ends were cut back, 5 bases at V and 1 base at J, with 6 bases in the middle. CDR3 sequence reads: CASSQGSNQPQHF. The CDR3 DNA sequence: TGTGCCAGTAGTCAGGGCAGCAATCAGCCCCAGCATTTT.

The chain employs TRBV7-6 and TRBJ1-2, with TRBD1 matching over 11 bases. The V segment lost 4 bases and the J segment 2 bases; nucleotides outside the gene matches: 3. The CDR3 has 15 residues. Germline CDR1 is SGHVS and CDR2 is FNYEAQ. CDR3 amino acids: CASSSGQGDNYGYTF. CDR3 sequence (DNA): TGTGCCAGCAGCTCGGGACAGGGGGACAACTATGGCTACACCTTC.

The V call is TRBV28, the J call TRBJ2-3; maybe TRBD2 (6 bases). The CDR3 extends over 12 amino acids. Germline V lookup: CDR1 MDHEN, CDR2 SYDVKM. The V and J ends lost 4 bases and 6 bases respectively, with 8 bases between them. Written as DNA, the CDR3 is TGTGCCAGCAGTTCGGGACTGGATACGCAGTATTTT. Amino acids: CASSSGLDTQYF.

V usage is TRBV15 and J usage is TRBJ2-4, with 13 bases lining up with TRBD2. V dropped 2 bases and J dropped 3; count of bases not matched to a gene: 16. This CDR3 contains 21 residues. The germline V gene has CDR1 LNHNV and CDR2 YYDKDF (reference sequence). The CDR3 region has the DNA TGTGCCACCAGCAGACCCTTTCTCACCGGGACTAGCGGGATAATCAAAAACATTCAGTACTTC. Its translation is CATSRPFLTGTSGIIKNIQYF.

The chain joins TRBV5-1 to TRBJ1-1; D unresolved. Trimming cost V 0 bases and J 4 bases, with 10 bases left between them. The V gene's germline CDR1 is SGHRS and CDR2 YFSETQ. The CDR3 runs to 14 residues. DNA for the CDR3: TGCGCCAGCAGCTTGGATAAGGGTCCCACTGAAGCTTTCTTT. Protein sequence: CASSLDKGPTEAFF.

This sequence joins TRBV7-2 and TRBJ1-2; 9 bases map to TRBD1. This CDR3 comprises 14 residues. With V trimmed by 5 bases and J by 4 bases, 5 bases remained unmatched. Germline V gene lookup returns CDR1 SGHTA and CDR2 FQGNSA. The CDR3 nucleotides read TGTGCCAGCAGCATACAGGGGGCGGGCTATGGCTACACCTTC. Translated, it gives CASSIQGAGYGYTF.

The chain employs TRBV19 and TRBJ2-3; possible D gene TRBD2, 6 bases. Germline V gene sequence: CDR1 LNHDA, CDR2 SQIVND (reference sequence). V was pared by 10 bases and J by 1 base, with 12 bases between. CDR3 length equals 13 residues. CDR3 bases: TGTGCCACCGGGGGTAGCGGCACAGATACGCAGTATTTT. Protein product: CATGGSGTDTQYF.

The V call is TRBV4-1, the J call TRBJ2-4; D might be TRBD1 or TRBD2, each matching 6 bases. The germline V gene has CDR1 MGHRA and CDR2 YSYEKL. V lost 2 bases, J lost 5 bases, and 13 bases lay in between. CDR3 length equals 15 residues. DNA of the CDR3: TGCGCCAGCAGCCAATCGGAGGGGGATCAAAACATTCAGTACTTC. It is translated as CASSQSEGDQNIQYF.

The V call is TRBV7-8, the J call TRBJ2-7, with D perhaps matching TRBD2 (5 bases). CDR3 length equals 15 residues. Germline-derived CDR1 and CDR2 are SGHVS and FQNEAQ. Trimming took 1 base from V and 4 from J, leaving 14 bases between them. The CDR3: CASSLVLSSWYEQYF. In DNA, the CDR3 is TGTGCCAGCAGCTTAGTTCTCTCTAGCTGGTACGAGCAGTACTTC.

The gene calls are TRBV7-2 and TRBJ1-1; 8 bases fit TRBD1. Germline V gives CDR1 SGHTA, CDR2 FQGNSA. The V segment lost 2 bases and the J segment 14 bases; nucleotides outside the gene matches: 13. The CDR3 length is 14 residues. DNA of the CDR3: TGTGCCAGCAGCTTAAGGGTCGACGACAGGGGCGGCTTCTTT. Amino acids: CASSLRVDDRGGFF.

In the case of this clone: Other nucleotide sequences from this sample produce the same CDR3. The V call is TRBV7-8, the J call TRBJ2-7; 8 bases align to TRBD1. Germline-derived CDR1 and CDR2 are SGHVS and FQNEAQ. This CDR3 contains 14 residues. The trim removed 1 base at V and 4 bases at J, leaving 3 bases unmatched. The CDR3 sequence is CASSLGQGAYEQYF. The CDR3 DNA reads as TGTGCCAGCAGCTTAGGGCAGGGGGCTTACGAGCAGTACTTC.

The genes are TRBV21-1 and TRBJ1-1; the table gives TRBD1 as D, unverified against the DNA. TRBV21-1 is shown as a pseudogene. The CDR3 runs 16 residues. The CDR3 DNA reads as TGTGCCAGCAGCCAACGGGACAGGGTTGGTACCACTGAAGCTTTCTTT. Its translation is CASSQRDRVGTTEAFF.

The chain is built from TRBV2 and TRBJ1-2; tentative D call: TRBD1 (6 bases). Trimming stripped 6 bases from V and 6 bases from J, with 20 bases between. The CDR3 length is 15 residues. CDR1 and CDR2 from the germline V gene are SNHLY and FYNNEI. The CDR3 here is CASRLRDTRGDGYTF. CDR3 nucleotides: TGTGCCAGCAGACTCCGGGACACAAGAGGGGATGGCTACACCTTC.

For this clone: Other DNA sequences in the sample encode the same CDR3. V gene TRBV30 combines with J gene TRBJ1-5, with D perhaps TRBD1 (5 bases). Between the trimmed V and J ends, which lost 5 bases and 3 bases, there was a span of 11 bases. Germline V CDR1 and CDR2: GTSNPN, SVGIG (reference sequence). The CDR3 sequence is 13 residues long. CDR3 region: CAWSGGDNQPQHF. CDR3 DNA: TGTGCCTGGTCGGGGGGAGACAATCAGCCCCAGCATTTT.

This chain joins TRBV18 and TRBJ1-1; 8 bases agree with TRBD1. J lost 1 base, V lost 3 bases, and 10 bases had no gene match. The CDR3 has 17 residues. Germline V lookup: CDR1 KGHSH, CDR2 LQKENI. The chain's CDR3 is CASSPIMPGGANTEAFF. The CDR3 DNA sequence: TGTGCCAGCTCACCTATTATGCCAGGGGGCGCGAACACTGAAGCTTTCTTT.

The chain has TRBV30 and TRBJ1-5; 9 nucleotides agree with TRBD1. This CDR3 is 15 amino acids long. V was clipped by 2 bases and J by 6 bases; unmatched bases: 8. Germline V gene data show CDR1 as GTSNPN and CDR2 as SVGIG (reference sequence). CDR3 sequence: CAWSRGEDRGQPQHF. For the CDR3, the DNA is TGTGCCTGGAGTCGGGGGGAGGACAGGGGTCAGCCCCAGCATTTT.

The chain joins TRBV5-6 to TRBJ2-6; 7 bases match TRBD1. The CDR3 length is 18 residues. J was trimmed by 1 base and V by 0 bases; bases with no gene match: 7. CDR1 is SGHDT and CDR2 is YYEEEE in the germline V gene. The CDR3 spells CASSLEFRGISGANVLTF. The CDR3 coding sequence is TGTGCCAGCAGCTTGGAGTTCAGGGGGATATCTGGGGCCAACGTCCTGACTTTC.

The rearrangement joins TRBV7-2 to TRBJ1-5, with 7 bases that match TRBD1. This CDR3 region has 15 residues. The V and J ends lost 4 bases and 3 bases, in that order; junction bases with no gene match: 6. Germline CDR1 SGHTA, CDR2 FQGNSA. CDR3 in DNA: TGTGCCAGCAGCTCCGGGACAGTCGCCAATCAGCCCCAGCATTTT. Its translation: CASSSGTVANQPQHF.

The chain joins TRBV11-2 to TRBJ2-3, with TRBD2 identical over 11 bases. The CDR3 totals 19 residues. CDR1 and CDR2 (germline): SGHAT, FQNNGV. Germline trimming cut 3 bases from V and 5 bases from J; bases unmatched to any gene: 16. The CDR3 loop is CASSFPSGLAGGGLDTQYF. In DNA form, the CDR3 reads TGTGCCAGCAGCTTCCCCTCTGGGCTAGCGGGGGGCGGTCTAGATACGCAGTATTTT.

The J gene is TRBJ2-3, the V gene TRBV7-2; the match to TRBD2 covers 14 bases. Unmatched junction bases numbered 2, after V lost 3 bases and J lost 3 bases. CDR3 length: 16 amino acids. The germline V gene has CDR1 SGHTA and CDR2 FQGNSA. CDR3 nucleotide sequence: TGTGCCAGCAGCTTCGGGACTAGCGGGAGTACAGATACGCAGTATTTT. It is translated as CASSFGTSGSTDTQYF.

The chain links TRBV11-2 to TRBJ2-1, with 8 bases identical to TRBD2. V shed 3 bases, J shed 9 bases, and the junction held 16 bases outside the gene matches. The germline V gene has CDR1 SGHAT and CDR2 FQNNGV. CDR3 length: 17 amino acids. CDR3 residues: CASSLQLAALTGLEQFF. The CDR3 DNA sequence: TGTGCCAGCAGCTTGCAACTAGCGGCCCTAACGGGCCTTGAGCAGTTCTTC.